The present TCR beta chain was sequenced within a study of molecular identifiers for immune sequencing clone quantification. On the study more broadly: Replicate RNA came from about 20,000 or 100,000 naive CD8 cells and was split five ways, and four parts were sequenced.

In the case of this clonotype: Its antigen is currently unknown. A read error is possible here, since a much larger clone lies one base away.

General study points: Identical barcode-sharing TCR molecules could lead to underestimated sizes for highly expanded clones. Clones above 20 RNA copies held over 99% of effector molecules, under 1% in naive cells.

Each CDR3 protein gets one entry after TCRdb re-called the PCR reads with MiXCR. The table records around 86,000 distinct CDR3 sequences, about 20% of them present only once. The origin of this receptor is a human donor in good health. Some libraries in this study had Jurkat cell RNA spiked in. The sample comprised naive CD8+ T cells from blood, with Jurkat cell RNA spiked in. The sample's subset: FACS-sorted CD8+CD4-CCR7+CD45RA+ naive T cells.

The chain's CDR3 is CASTPDRGLLEQYF. The CDR3 DNA reads as TGTGCCAGCACGCCAGACAGGGGGCTCCTCGAGCAGTACTTC. The rearrangement links TRBV6-5 to TRBJ2-7; TRBD1 aligns across 10 bases. With V trimmed by 7 bases and J by 6 bases, 9 bases remained unmatched. The CDR3 covers 14 residues. CDR1 MNHEY and CDR2 SVGAGI come from the germline V gene.